A single sample gave rise to the 22 T cell receptor beta chains below, sequenced in a study of blood T cells in healthy people across ages (dated by TCRdb to between 2014 and 2017). The library was obtained by 5' RACE. The listed sequencing device is Illumina HiSeq 2500. A second PCR of about 6 to 12 cycles was run with a J-beta primer mix and a sample-barcoded 5' primer. TCRdb reran the public reads through fastp at Q25 and MiXCR, keeping productive beta chains. Merged by CDR3 protein, the rows form single entries marked with the most common genes and DNA. The sample table shows over 750,000 distinct CDR3 sequences, and roughly 25% are seen once. The ten most abundant clones make up 8% to 10% of the sample. The data were also submitted as part of a second study, on T cells of mothers and their children.

Source material: blood. The receptor set was obtained from a boy aged 5-17 years in good health.

Only a few counts were recorded for this clonotype. The J gene is TRBJ2-3, the V gene TRBV29-1; no clear D gene. Between the trimmed V and J ends, which lost 2 bases and 2 bases, there was a span of 2 bases. Germline V gene sequence: CDR1 SQVTM, CDR2 ANQGSEA. CDR3 length: 11 amino acids. In nucleotides, the CDR3 is TGCAGCGTTGAAATCACAGATACGCAGTATTTT. Its translation is CSVEITDTQYF.

V and J are TRBV29-1 and TRBJ2-7; TRBD1 matches at 9 bases. The CDR3 consists of 14 residues. The germline CDR1 and CDR2 sequences are SQVTM and ANQGSEA. The V segment lost 5 bases and the J segment 5 bases; nucleotides outside the gene matches: 10. The CDR3 protein is CSVIGTGSLHEQYF. The CDR3 DNA reads TGCAGCGTTATAGGGACAGGGTCCCTCCACGAGCAGTACTTC.

The chain uses TRBV10-3 and TRBJ2-3; the D gene is possibly TRBD2 (6 bases). Trimming stripped 2 bases from V and 0 bases from J, with 12 bases between. There are 16 residues in the CDR3. Germline V gives CDR1 ENHRY, CDR2 SYGVKD. This chain's CDR3 is CAISELGGGSTDTQYF. CDR3 DNA: TGTGCCATCAGTGAGCTTGGCGGAGGGAGCACAGATACGCAGTATTTT.

The rearrangement links TRBV6-5 to TRBJ2-1, with D tentatively TRBD1 (6 bases). CDR3 length: 12 residues. Germline V gives CDR1 MNHEY, CDR2 SVGAGI. Trimming left V 3 bases short and J 10 bases short, with 10 bases between. The CDR3 loop is CASSYAGTEQFF. CDR3 nucleotide sequence: TGTGCCAGCAGTTATGCCGGGACAGAGCAGTTCTTC.

The V and J genes are TRBV14 and TRBJ2-2; D call uncertain. Germline V gene data show CDR1 as SGHDN and CDR2 as FVKESK. This CDR3 has 14 amino acids. The V end was cut by 3 bases, the J end by 6 bases, with 11 bases between. CDR3 protein: CASSQIGEAGELFF. CDR3 DNA: TGTGCCAGCAGCCAGATAGGAGAAGCCGGGGAGCTGTTTTTT.

This clonotype was seen a few times. The rearrangement joins TRBV29-1 to TRBJ2-7; 11 bases line up with TRBD2. Germline-derived CDR1 and CDR2 are SQVTM and ANQGSEA. With V trimmed by 4 bases and J by 2 bases, 7 bases remained unmatched. The CDR3 consists of 15 residues. CDR3 amino acids: CSVALGTSGTYEQYF. The CDR3, as DNA: TGCAGCGTTGCGCTTGGGACTAGCGGAACCTACGAGCAGTACTTC.

Concerning this clonotype: The junction departs from the called germline gene at one end, perhaps through a read error. The gene calls are TRBV12-5 and TRBJ2-1; 7 bases line up with TRBD2. The CDR3 spans 14 residues. Germline CDR1 reads LGHNT; CDR2 reads FRNRAP. CDR3 amino acids: CASGWGGSMNEPFF. In DNA form, the CDR3 reads TGTGCTAGTGGGTGGGGCGGGAGTATGAATGAGCCGTTCTTC.

This chain joins TRBV7-9 and TRBJ2-2; 7 positions match TRBD1. The J segment lost 0 bases and the V segment lost 3 bases, leaving 4 bases of the junction unmatched. The CDR3 has 16 residues. CDR1 and CDR2 from the germline V gene are SEHNR and FQNEAQ (reference sequence). CDR3 residues: CASSFLQGSNTGELFF. In DNA, the CDR3 is TGTGCCAGCAGCTTTTTACAGGGGTCGAACACCGGGGAGCTGTTTTTT.

This clonotype was counted only a few times. The rearrangement links TRBV5-1 to TRBJ2-5; D remains ambiguous. Germline loops: CDR1 SGHRS, CDR2 YFSETQ. The ends were cut back, 0 bases at V and 0 bases at J, with 9 bases in the middle. CDR3 length: 15 residues. The CDR3 DNA follows: TGCGCCAGCAGCTTGGACTTCGCGTACCAAGAGACCCAGTACTTC. It codes for CASSLDFAYQETQYF.

This clonotype appeared a few times. The chain links TRBV20-1 to TRBJ2-1; 11 nucleotides match TRBD2. The J segment lost 4 bases and the V segment lost 6 bases, leaving 8 bases of the junction unmatched. This CDR3 has 15 residues. Germline loops: CDR1 DFQATT, CDR2 SNEGSKA (reference sequence). This CDR3 reads CSAIPTSGIYNEQFF. The CDR3 nucleotides are TGCAGTGCCATCCCGACTAGCGGGATTTACAATGAGCAGTTCTTC.

This clonotype was seen at least ten times. This chain uses TRBV5-1 with TRBJ2-7, with 9 bases lining up with TRBD1. V lost 0 bases, J lost 6 bases, and 7 bases stayed unmatched. CDR3 length: 15 amino acids. Looked up from germline, CDR1 is SGHRS and CDR2 is YFSETQ. CDR3 DNA sequence: TGCGCCAGCAGCTTGGTGGACAGGGGAGGGGGCGAGCAGTACTTC. It codes for CASSLVDRGGGEQYF.

The genes are TRBV5-1 and TRBJ2-5; no definite D call. Matching the DNA end better, TRBJ2-7 makes the J call doubtful. The V gene's germline CDR1 is SGHRS and CDR2 YFSETQ. The CDR3 totals 16 residues. CDR3 DNA: TGCGCCAGTACAATGCGCGCGGCGGAGAGCTCCTACGAGCAGTACTTC. It is translated as CASTMRAAESSYEQYF.

The chain links TRBV27 to TRBJ2-5; 10 bases are shared with TRBD1. Germline lookup yields CDR1 MNHEY and CDR2 SMNVEV (reference sequence). The CDR3 is 15 amino acids. The V gene end was trimmed by 5 bases and the J gene end by 5 bases; junction bases not matched to a gene: 8. The CDR3 DNA reads as TGTGCCAGCAGTCATGGACAGGGGGAGGTTGAGACCCAGTACTTC. Its translation is CASSHGQGEVETQYF.

CDR3 in amino acids: CASSYEASGKRETQYF. In DNA form, the CDR3 reads TGTGCCAGCAGTTACGAGGCTAGCGGTAAACGGGAGACCCAGTACTTC. This chain connects TRBV6-5 to TRBJ2-5, with 7 bases identical to TRBD2. Trimming removed 2 bases from V and 5 bases from J; junction bases left unmatched: 11. The CDR3 is 16 residues long. In germline, CDR1 is MNHEY, CDR2 SVGAGI.

Remarks on this clonotype: One end of the junction is discordant with germline, which a read error may explain. As DNA, the CDR3 is TGTGCCAGCAGCTTATTGGTGGCGTTTGCGGGGGGACAAACGTACAATGAACAGTTCTTC. Translation gives CASSLLVAFAGGQTYNEQFF. J is TRBJ2-1 and V is TRBV5-6, with 8 bases lining up with TRBD2. The V gene's germline CDR1 is SGHDT and CDR2 YYEEEE. The CDR3 loop spans 20 amino acids.

The rearrangement uses TRBV6-5 and TRBJ1-1; D is undetermined. CDR3 size: 13 residues. Trimming pared 7 bases from V and 5 bases from J, leaving 14 bases between. Germline V gene sequence: CDR1 MNHEY, CDR2 SVGAGI. CDR3: CASKRGGKTEAFF. The CDR3 region has the DNA TGTGCCAGCAAGAGAGGCGGGAAGACTGAAGCTTTCTTT.

This chain uses TRBV20-1 with TRBJ1-4; D remains ambiguous. Germline lookup yields CDR1 DFQATT and CDR2 SNEGSKA (reference sequence). V lost 6 bases and J 8 bases, leaving 10 bases between the germline ends. This CDR3 spans 11 amino acids. CDR3 loop: CSARSEEKLFF. CDR3 nucleotides: TGCAGTGCCCGGTCGGAGGAAAAACTGTTTTTT.

V gene TRBV7-9 combines with J gene TRBJ1-1; 7 positions match TRBD1. Germline-derived CDR1 and CDR2 are SEHNR and FQNEAQ (reference sequence). J gave up 0 bases and V 5 bases, and 6 bases lay outside the gene matches. The CDR3 runs 15 residues. The CDR3 region has the DNA TGTGCCAGCAGCACCCGACAGGGAATGAACACTGAAGCTTTCTTT. Translation: CASSTRQGMNTEAFF.

The chain couples TRBV5-1 to TRBJ2-7; 7 positions match TRBD1. The CDR3 contains 15 residues. V was clipped by 0 bases and J by 2 bases; unmatched bases: 5. Germline values: CDR1 SGHRS, CDR2 YFSETQ. CDR3 sequence reads: CASSLDDRVAYEQYF. Here the CDR3 DNA reads TGCGCCAGCAGCTTGGACGACAGGGTGGCCTACGAGCAGTACTTC.

The chain combines TRBV9 with TRBJ2-2; TRBD2 matches 13 bases. Trimming at V came to 4 bases and at J to 0 bases, leaving 6 bases not matched to a gene. Germline CDR1 reads SGDLS; CDR2 reads YYNGEE. The CDR3 runs to 18 residues. CDR3 sequence (DNA): TGTGCCAGCAGCACCAGGACTAGCGGGGGCTCGAACACCGGGGAGCTGTTTTTT. Translation gives CASSTRTSGGSNTGELFF.

This clonotype has only a few counts. This chain connects TRBV13 to TRBJ2-1; 8 bases map to TRBD2. The CDR3 has 17 amino acids. Germline V CDR1 and CDR2: PRHDT, FYEKMQ (reference sequence). V lost 5 bases, J lost 1 base, and 10 bases stayed unmatched. CDR3 sequence: CASSQWVGTSSYNEQFF. CDR3 DNA sequence: TGTGCCAGCAGCCAGTGGGTCGGGACTAGTTCCTACAATGAGCAGTTCTTC.

V is TRBV20-1 and J is TRBJ2-5, with TRBD1 as a possible D gene (7 bases). Deletions cut 3 bases from V and 3 bases from J, with 14 bases between. Germline lookup yields CDR1 DFQATT and CDR2 SNEGSKA (reference sequence). CDR3 size: 14 residues. The CDR3 nucleotides are TGCAGTGCTAGGCCCAGGGGGGCCGAAGAGACCCAGTACTTC. Its translation is CSARPRGAEETQYF.